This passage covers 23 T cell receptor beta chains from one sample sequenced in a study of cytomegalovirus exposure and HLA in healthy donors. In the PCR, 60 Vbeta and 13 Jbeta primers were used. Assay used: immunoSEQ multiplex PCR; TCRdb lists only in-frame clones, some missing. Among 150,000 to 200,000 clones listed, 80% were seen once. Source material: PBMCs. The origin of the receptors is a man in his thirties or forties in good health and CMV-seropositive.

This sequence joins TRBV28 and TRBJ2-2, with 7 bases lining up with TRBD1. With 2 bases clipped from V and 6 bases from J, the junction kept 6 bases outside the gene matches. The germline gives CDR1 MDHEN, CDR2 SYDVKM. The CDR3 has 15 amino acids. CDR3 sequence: CASSLMTGKSGELFF. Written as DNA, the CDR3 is TGTGCCAGCAGTTTAATGACAGGGAAGTCCGGGGAGCTGTTTTTT.

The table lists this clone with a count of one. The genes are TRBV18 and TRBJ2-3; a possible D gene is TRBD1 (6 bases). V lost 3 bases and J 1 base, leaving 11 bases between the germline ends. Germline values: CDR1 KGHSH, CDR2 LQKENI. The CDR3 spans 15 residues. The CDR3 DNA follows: TGTGCCAGCTCACCGGGGGCCGAGCGCACAGATACGCAGTATTTT. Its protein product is CASSPGAERTDTQYF.

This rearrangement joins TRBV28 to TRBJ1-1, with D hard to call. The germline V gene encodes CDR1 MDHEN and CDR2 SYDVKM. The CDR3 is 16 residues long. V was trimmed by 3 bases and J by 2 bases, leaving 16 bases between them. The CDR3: CASSFRVGTLNTEAFF. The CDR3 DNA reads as TGTGCCAGCAGTTTCCGGGTTGGCACCTTAAACACTGAAGCTTTCTTT.

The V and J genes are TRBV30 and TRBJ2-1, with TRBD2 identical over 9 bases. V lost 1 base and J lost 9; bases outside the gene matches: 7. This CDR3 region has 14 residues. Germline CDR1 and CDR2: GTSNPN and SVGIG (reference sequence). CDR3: CAWSEGGGVGEQFF. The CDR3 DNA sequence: TGTGCCTGGAGTGAGGGCGGGGGGGTCGGTGAGCAGTTCTTC. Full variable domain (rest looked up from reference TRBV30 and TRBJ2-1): SQTIHQWPATLVQPVGSPLSLECTVEGTSNPNLYWYRQAAGRGLQLLFYSVGIGQISSEVPQNLSASRPQDRQFILSSKKLLLSDSGFYLCAWSEGGGVGEQFFGPGTRLTVL.

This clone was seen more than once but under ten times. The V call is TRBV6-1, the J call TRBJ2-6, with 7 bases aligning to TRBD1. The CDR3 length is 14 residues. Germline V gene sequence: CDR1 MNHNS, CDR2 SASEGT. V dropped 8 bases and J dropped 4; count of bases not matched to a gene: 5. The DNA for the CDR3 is TGTGCCAGCTTACAGGGGACCGGGGCCAACGTCCTGACTTTC. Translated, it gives CASLQGTGANVLTF.

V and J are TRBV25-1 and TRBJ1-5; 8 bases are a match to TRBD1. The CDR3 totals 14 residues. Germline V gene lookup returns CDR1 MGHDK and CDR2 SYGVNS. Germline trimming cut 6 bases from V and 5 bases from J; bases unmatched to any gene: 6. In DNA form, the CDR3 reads TGTGCCAGCAGGGAGACAGGGGAACATCAGCCCCAGCATTTT. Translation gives CASRETGEHQPQHF.

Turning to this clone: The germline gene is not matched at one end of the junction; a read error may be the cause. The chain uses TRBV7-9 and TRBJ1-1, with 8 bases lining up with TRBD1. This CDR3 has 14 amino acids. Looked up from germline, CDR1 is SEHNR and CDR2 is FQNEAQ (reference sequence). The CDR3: CSSSPGQGNTEAFF. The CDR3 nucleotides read TGTTCCAGCAGCCCTGGACAGGGGAACACTGAAGCTTTCTTT.

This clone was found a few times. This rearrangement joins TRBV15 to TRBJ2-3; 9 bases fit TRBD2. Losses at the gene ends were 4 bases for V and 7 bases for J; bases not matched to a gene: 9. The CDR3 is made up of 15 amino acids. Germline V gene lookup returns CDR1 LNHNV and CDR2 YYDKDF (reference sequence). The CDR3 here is CATSTEGPSGNTQYF. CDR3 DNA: TGTGCCACCAGCACCGAAGGGCCTAGCGGGAATACGCAGTATTTT.

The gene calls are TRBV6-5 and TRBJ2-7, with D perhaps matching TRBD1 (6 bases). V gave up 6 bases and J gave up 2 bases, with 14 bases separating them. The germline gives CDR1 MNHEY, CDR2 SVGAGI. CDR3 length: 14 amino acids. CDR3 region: CASRQIQGPYEQYF. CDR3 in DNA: TGTGCCAGCAGGCAGATACAGGGTCCCTACGAGCAGTACTTC.

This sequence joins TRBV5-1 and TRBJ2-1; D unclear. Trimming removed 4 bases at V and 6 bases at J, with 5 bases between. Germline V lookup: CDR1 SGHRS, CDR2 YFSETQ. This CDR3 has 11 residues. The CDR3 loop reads CASSVLNEQFF. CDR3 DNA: TGCGCCAGCAGCGTTCTCAATGAGCAGTTCTTC.

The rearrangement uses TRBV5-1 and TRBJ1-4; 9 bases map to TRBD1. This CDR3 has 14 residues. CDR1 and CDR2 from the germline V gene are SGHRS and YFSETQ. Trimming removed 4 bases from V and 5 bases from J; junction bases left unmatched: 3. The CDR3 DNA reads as TGCGCCAGCAGCCTGACAGGGGGGAATGAAAAACTGTTTTTT. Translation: CASSLTGGNEKLFF.

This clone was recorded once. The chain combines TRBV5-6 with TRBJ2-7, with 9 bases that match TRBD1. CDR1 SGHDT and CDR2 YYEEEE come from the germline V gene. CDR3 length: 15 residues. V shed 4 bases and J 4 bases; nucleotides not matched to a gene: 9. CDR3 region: CASSLERQGGYEQYF. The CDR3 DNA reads TGTGCCAGCAGCCTTGAGAGACAGGGGGGATACGAGCAGTACTTC.

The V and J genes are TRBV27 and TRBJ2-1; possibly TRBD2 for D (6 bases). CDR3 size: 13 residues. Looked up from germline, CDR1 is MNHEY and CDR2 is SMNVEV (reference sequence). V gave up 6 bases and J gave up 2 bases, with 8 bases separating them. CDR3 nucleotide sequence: TGTGCCAGCAGCGGAGGGCCCTACAATGAGCAGTTCTTC. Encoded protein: CASSGGPYNEQFF.

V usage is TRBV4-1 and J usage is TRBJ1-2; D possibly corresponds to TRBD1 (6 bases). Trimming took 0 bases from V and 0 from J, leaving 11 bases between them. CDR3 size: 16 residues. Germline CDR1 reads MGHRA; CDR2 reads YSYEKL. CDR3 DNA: TGCGCCAGCAGCCAAGATGGGGGCAGCGCTAACTATGGCTACACCTTC. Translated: CASSQDGGSANYGYTF.

The DNA of the CDR3 is TGTGCCAGTAGACGGGAGCAAGACTACGAGCAGTACTTC. It codes for CASRREQDYEQYF. The V gene is TRBV19, the J gene TRBJ2-7, with TRBD2 as a possible D gene (6 bases). Germline V gene sequence: CDR1 LNHDA, CDR2 SQIVND (reference sequence). This CDR3 spans 13 amino acids. With 6 bases removed from V and 3 bases from J, the gap between germline ends came to 12 bases.

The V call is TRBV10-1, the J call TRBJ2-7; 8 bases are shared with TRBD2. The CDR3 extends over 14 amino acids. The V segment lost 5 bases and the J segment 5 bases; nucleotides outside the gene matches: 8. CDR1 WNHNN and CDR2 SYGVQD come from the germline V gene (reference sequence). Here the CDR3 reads CASSPSRTSNEQYF. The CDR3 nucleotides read TGCGCCAGCAGTCCTTCTCGGACTAGCAACGAGCAGTACTTC.

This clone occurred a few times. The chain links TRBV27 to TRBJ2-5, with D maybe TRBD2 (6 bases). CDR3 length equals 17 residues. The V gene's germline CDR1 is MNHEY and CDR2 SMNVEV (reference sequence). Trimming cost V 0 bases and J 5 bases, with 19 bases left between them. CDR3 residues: CASSLSALRRVRETQYF. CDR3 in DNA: TGTGCCAGCAGTTTATCGGCCCTCAGGAGGGTCCGGGAGACCCAGTACTTC.

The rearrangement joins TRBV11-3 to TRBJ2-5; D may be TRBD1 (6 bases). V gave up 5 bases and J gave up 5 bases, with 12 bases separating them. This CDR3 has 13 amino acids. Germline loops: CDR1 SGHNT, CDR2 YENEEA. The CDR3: CASSVDSYETQYF. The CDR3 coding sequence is TGTGCCAGCAGCGTGGACAGTTATGAGACCCAGTACTTC.

In DNA, the CDR3 is TGTGCCAGCCGTAAGAGCAGGGGGCCGGCTAACTATGGCTACACCTTC. It translates to CASRKSRGPANYGYTF. V is TRBV11-2 and J is TRBJ1-2; 8 bases are shared with TRBD1. In germline, CDR1 is SGHAT, CDR2 FQNNGV. The CDR3 runs 16 residues. The junction had 11 bases not matched to a gene; V was cut back by 8 bases and J by 0 bases.

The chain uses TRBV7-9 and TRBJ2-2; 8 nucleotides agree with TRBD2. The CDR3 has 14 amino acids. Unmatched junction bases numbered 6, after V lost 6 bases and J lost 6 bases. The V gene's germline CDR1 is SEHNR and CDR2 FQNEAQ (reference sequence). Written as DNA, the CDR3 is TGTGCCAGCAGGGCTCGGGGGGGCCCCGGGGAGCTGTTTTTT. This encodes CASRARGGPGELFF.

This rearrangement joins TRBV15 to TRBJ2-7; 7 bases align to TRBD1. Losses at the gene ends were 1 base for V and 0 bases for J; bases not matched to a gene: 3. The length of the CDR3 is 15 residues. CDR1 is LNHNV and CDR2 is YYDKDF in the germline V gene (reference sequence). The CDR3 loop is CATSRVDRTSYEQYF. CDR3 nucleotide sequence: TGTGCCACCAGCAGAGTGGACAGGACCTCCTACGAGCAGTACTTC.

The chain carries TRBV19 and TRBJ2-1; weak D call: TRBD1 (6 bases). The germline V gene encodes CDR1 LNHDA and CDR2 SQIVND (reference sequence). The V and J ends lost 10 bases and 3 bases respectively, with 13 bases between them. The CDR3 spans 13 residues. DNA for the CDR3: TGTGCCACCGCCGGGACATTCTACAATGAGCAGTTCTTC. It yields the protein CATAGTFYNEQFF.

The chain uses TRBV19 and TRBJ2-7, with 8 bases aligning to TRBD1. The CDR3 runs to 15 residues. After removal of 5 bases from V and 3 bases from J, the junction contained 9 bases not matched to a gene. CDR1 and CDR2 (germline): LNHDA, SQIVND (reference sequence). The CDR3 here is CASSSRTGNLYEQYF. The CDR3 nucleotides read TGTGCCAGTAGTTCAAGGACAGGGAATCTCTACGAGCAGTACTTC.